By its share, the clone carrying this T cell receptor (beta chain) is large. Its target is not known. From the reads, TCRdb called clonotypes with MiXCR, one entry per CDR3 protein. The sample has approximately 1,000 distinct CDR3 sequences, about two fifths seen once. The data are from a study of liver allograft versus peripheral blood T cells. Study-level background: Comparative analysis was performed on T cell receptor repertoires from transplanted livers and from recipients' peripheral blood. Points from the study as a whole: T cell receptor repertoires inside liver allografts reportedly differed from those in peripheral blood.

V shed 7 bases and J 4 bases; nucleotides not matched to a gene: 4. The V gene's germline CDR1 is SQVTM and CDR2 ANQGSEA. The CDR3 has 12 amino acids. This clonotype originated in a human patient who had a liver transplant. These T cells may partly come from the graft donor. The rearrangement links TRBV29-1 to TRBJ2-7; 10 positions agree with TRBD1. The CDR3 DNA reads TGCAGCGCCACGGACAGGGGGTACGAGCAGTACTTC. Protein sequence: CSATDRGYEQYF.